This entry concerns a single T cell receptor (beta chain). This clonotype was observed many times. No antigen is known for it. Qualities for individual bases were not recorded, and no much larger clone is one base off. V and J are truncated by 0 bases and 3 bases respectively, leaving an intervening sequence of 13 bases. CDR1 and CDR2, looked up from the germline V gene (reference sequence), are MNHEY and SMNVEV. From cysteine to phenylalanine, the CDR3 is 16 amino acids long. The CDR3 DNA has 48 bases and is translated from base 1. Reading the label with the study, this specimen's time point is: sample taken at primary tumor resection. The donors were more than 60 patients from the lung TRACERx cohort who had early-stage, untreated non-small cell lung cancer. TCR sequencing used whole RNA extracted from tumor and nontumor lung tissue, or from cryopreserved PBMC samples, without cell sorting. Only patients with enough RNA available from two or more tumor regions were chosen for TCR sequencing. Before being selected, tumor and adjacent nontumor lung specimens were reviewed by a lung pathologist.

The data were obtained in a study of spatial heterogeneity in lung cancer (dated by TCRdb to the late 2010s). The study in broad terms: More beta-chain than alpha-chain transcripts were consistently detected, likely reflecting higher beta-chain transcript abundance. In tumor regions, TCR transcript counts showed a strong correlation with a T cell transcriptional module score derived from matched bulk RNA-seq. In the raw uncorrected reads, each unique combination of TCR and UMI appeared more than ten times on average. In non-small cell lung cancer, the study quantitatively compared TCR alpha and beta repertoires across several tumor regions, matched nontumor lung, and blood. Nonsynonymous mutation counts, determined by whole-exome sequencing of tumor tissue, were related to TCR repertoire features. Both alpha and beta chains were TCR-sequenced in fewer than 250 tumor regions, approximately 64 matched nontumor lung samples and around 50 PBMC samples obtained at surgery.

The investigation overall reported the following: Counts of ubiquitous and regional expanded TCRs were found to correlate with counts of ubiquitous and regional nonsynonymous mutations, respectively. TCR-seq was estimated to cover only about 7% of tumor T cells for alpha chains and 13% for beta chains. Confirming at a functional level the hypothesis that regional TCRs recognize regional mutations was considered to require additional single-cell paired TCR alpha and beta sequencing. A correlation was observed between the number of expanded intratumoral alpha and beta TCRs and the tumor nonsynonymous mutation count.

Library preparation was by 5' RACE. TCRdb records NextSeq 500 as the sequencer. To allow correction of PCR and sequencing errors, the TCR library protocol tagged every TCR cDNA molecule with a unique molecular identifier. Turning to the authors' computational methods: TCR identification, UMI-based error correction and CDR3 extraction were performed with Decombinator tools. TCRs above a frequency of 2 per 1,000, corresponding to the top 1% of the tumor frequency distribution, were defined as expanded. Expanded tumor TCRs were classed as regional if statistically deemed absent (corrected P<0.05) from at least one tumor region, otherwise ubiquitous. Rényi diversity was computed with the R vegan package after subsampling each repertoire 100 times to 5,000 TCRs. CDR3 similarity networks were built from amino acid triplet string-kernel similarity, with CDR3s being connected when pairwise similarity was above 0.82. In TCRdb, the public reads were trimmed at Q25 with fastp and aligned with MiXCR, with productive beta chains retained. Each CDR3 protein appears once, grouped with its most common genes and DNA. The V and J calls were not made by the authors but by TCRdb's processing. Within this sample are over 10,000 distinct CDR3 sequences, with about 3.2% of them counted one time only. The leading ten clones occupy around a sixth of the sample.

This clonotype was obtained from a male donor with early-stage non-small cell lung cancer. The sample consisted of lung tumor tissue, taken at surgery. This chain joins TRBV27 to TRBJ2-3; the D call could be TRBD1 or TRBD2, with each sharing 5 bases. The CDR3 protein sequence reads: CASSLSRGKGTDTQYF. In nucleotides, the sequence is TGTGCCAGCAGTTTATCGAGAGGGAAGGGGACAGATACGCAGTATTTT.